The rows below give T cell receptor beta chains drawn from one sample of a study of shared clonotypes between healthy human individuals. Sequencing used immunoSEQ multiplex PCR; TCRdb keeps in-frame clones, though not all of them. The table shows about 1.1 million clones, with around 78% occurring only once. Sequencing used memory CD4+ T cells from PBMCs. Every receptor here comes from a man aged 18-30 years in good health. Some clones in this sample may be carry-over from other donors' samples. The CDR3 runs from the conserved cysteine through the conserved F or W. The D gene is left open where the match is weak. Expanded clones get a size class; other rows say once, few or many, or leave the size out.

few	TRBV28	TRBJ2-3	-	TGTGCCAGCAGTTTATCCCCGGTGGGCACAGATACGCAGTATTTT	CASSLSPVGTDTQYF
-	TRBV29-1	TRBJ1-4	-	TGCAGCGCCTCGGAGGGGACAACTAATGAAAAACTGTTTTTT	CSASEGTTNEKLFF
-	TRBV7-2	TRBJ2-1	TRBD2	TGTGCCAGCAGCTTAGTAGGCCCAGGGCTAGCGGGAGACAATGAGCAGTTCTTC	CASSLVGPGLAGDNEQFF
-	TRBV28	TRBJ2-7	TRBD1	TGTGCCAGCAGTCTAGGACAGGGATACGAGCAGTACTTC	CASSLGQGYEQYF
-	TRBV7-2	TRBJ2-7	-	TGTGCCAGCAGCTTAGCGTTCGGTTACGAGCAGTACTTC	CASSLAFGYEQYF
-	TRBV2	TRBJ1-1	-	TGTGCCAGCAGTGGCCAGGGAGGGGACACTGAAGCTTTCTTT	CASSGQGGDTEAFF
once	TRBV11-2	TRBJ2-7	-	TGTGCCAGCAGCTTAGAGTCAGCAGGACAGTACTACGAGCAGTACTTC	CASSLESAGQYYEQYF
-	TRBV18	TRBJ1-5	-	TGTGCCAGCTCACCAGATGAGGGTAGAAGTGTGGGGCCCCAGCATTTT	CASSPDEGRSVGPQHF
many	TRBV7-2	TRBJ2-3	-	TGTGCCAGCAGCTCCCCCTGGGATACGCAGTATTTT	CASSSPWDTQYF
-	TRBV9	TRBJ1-1	TRBD1	TGTGCCAGCAGCGTAGACGCACAGGGGGGTACTGAAGCTTTCTTT	CASSVDAQGGTEAFF
-	TRBV30	TRBJ1-1	-	TGTGCCTGGATTAGGCCGGGTTTTCCAGAAGCTTTCTTT	CAWIRPGFPEAFF
-	TRBV28	TRBJ1-1	-	TGTGCCAGCAGCACCAGACGAGAAGCTTTCTTT	CASSTRREAFF
-	TRBV4-2	TRBJ1-1	TRBD1	TGTGCCAGCAGCCAAGCCCTAGGGATCGGACAGGGCGTTGAAGCTTTCTTT	CASSQALGIGQGVEAFF
once	TRBV28	TRBJ2-7	-	TGTGCCAGCTCAAGAGGGTGGGAGGCCATCTACGAGCAGTACTTC	CASSRGWEAIYEQYF
-	TRBV20-1	TRBJ2-1	-	TGCAGTGTCGTAGTACGTGAGCAGTTCTTC	CSVVVREQFF
-	TRBV4-2	TRBJ1-1	-	TGTGCCAGCAGCCAAGATCTGAGTCGAGTCCTCGGTCTCTTT	CASSQDLSRVLGLF
-	TRBV5-1	TRBJ2-6	-	TGCGCCAGCACCCGCACGCTCTTAGAGTCTGGGGCCAACGTCCTGACTTTC	CASTRTLLESGANVLTF
-	TRBV5-1	TRBJ2-5	TRBD2	TGCGCCAGCGGGACTAGCGGATACCAAGAGACCCAGTACTTC	CASGTSGYQETQYF
few	TRBV6-1	TRBJ2-7	-	TGTGCCAGCAGAGCCGACTATTCTGCCGACGAGCAGTACTTC	CASRADYSADEQYF
-	TRBV14	TRBJ2-7	TRBD1	TGTGCCAGCAGCCAACCGAGGGGGACAGGGAGCGACGAGCAGTACTTC	CASSQPRGTGSDEQYF
-	TRBV28	TRBJ2-5	TRBD1	TGTGCCAGCACCGTGCCCGGACAGGGGGGAGAGACCCAGTACTTC	CASTVPGQGGETQYF
few	TRBV10-2	TRBJ2-5	TRBD2	TGCGCCAGCAGACCCGAGCGGGAGGGCCTTGGGGAGACCCAGTACTTC	CASRPEREGLGETQYF
-	TRBV7-3	TRBJ2-3	-	TGTGCCAGCAGCATCAATGGCGGCACAGATACGCAGTATTTT	CASSINGGTDTQYF
-	TRBV5-6	TRBJ1-1	-	TGTGCCAGCAGCTTGAGGCCGCAGGCAGAAGCTTTCTTT	CASSLRPQAEAFF
-	TRBV28	TRBJ1-3	TRBD1	TGTGCCAGCAGTGCAGCCGGGACAGGGATTAGATGGGACACCATATATTTT	CASSAAGTGIRWDTIYF
-	TRBV4-2	TRBJ2-3	-	TGTGCCAGCAGCCAAGGGGGCGGGGACACAGATACGCAGTATTTT	CASSQGGGDTDTQYF
-	TRBV4-1	TRBJ1-1	-	TGCGCCAGCAGCCAAGTATATAGTTTAGGGGCGGTGGTTCGCACTGAAGCTTTCTTT	CASSQVYSLGAVVRTEAFF
-	TRBV5-4	TRBJ2-5	TRBD1	TGTGCCAGCAGCCCCGGGACAGGGGGGGGAGAGACCCAGTACTTC	CASSPGTGGGETQYF
-	TRBV27	TRBJ2-1	TRBD2	TGTGCCAGCAGCCTCATGGTGCCGGGACTAGCCCTTAGTGAGCAGTTCTTC	CASSLMVPGLALSEQFF
few	TRBV5-1	TRBJ2-4	-	TGCGCCAGCAGCTTGTCCCAGGGGATGGGAAACATTCAGTACTTC	CASSLSQGMGNIQYF
-	TRBV30	TRBJ1-2	-	TGTGCCTGGAGTGTACGGGTGGAGGGTGGCTACACCTTC	CAWSVRVEGGYTF
once	TRBV7-2	TRBJ2-7	-	TGTGCCAGCAGCTCCCGGGTGAGCCCAGGCGGGCAGTACTTC	CASSSRVSPGGQYF
-	TRBV5-6	TRBJ1-2	-	TGTGCCAGCAGCTTGTGGCGGACAGATGGCTACACCTTC	CASSLWRTDGYTF
few	TRBV4-1	TRBJ1-4	-	TGCGCCAGCAGGGGAATTAATGAAAAACTGTTTTTT	CASRGINEKLFF
many	TRBV28	TRBJ2-3	-	TGTGCCAGCAGTTTATTACGCCCCACAGATACGCAGTATTTT	CASSLLRPTDTQYF
once	TRBV7-2	TRBJ2-7	TRBD2	TGTGCCAGCAGCCCCGACCTGGGAGGGACGACCTACGAGCAGTACTTC	CASSPDLGGTTYEQYF
once	TRBV7-3	TRBJ2-5	-	TGTGCCAGCAGCTTAGGTCCTACCTTCCCGACAGAGACCCAGTACTTC	CASSLGPTFPTETQYF
-	TRBV14	TRBJ2-7	-	TGTGCCAGCAGCCAAGCGGTTTTCCCCTACGAGCAGTACTTC	CASSQAVFPYEQYF